This entry lists 30 T cell receptor beta chains sequenced from one sample in a study of T cells in Graves' hyperthyroidism and ophthalmopathy. Amplified TCR beta CDR3 regions came from RNA transcripts. HTBI primers drove first-round RT-PCR of the TCR CDR3. TCRdb reprocessed the multiplex PCR reads via MiXCR and lists one record per CDR3 protein. The sample consists of about 480,000 distinct CDR3 sequences, 14% of them appearing once. Sequences were obtained from blood. The receptor set was obtained from a woman aged 18-29 years with Graves' hyperthyroidism.

This clonotype came up a few times. The CDR3, as DNA: TGTGCCAGCAGCCAAGCTCGTATGTCAGGCTACACCTTC. Translated: CASSQARMSGYTF. The V and J genes are TRBV14 and TRBJ1-2, with D hard to call. This CDR3 has 13 residues. Germline lookup yields CDR1 SGHDN and CDR2 FVKESK. Trimming pared 1 base from V and 8 bases from J, leaving 11 bases between.

This clonotype has a handful of counts. The chain is built from TRBV5-1 and TRBJ1-2; 7 bases fit TRBD1. The CDR3 consists of 14 residues. Germline V gene data show CDR1 as SGHRS and CDR2 as YFSETQ. The junction had 10 bases not matched to a gene; V was cut back by 4 bases and J by 7 bases. CDR3 residues: CASSPGTTGSGYTF. The CDR3 bases are TGCGCCAGCAGCCCCGGAACGACAGGGAGTGGCTACACCTTC.

This clonotype was counted at least ten times. The chain employs TRBV12-3 or TRBV12-4 and TRBJ2-7; a possible D gene is TRBD1 (6 bases). Between the trimmed V and J ends, which lost 5 bases and 6 bases, there was a span of 11 bases. This CDR3 has 12 amino acids. CDR3 DNA sequence: TGTGCCAGCAGTCCGACAGGTCTCGAGCAGTACTTC. Amino acids: CASSPTGLEQYF.

This clonotype was detected ten times or more. The chain uses TRBV12-3 or TRBV12-4 and TRBJ1-2; D not resolved. This CDR3 has 13 amino acids. V was shortened by 2 bases and J by 5 bases, with 9 bases between the two germline ends. The DNA of the CDR3 is TGTGCCAGCAGTTTACAGCGGAGGTATGGCTACACCTTC. Protein product: CASSLQRRYGYTF.

This clonotype was counted between two and nine times. This chain joins TRBV7-9 and TRBJ1-1; D remains ambiguous. V was clipped by 2 bases and J by 0 bases, with 10 bases between them. CDR1 and CDR2 from the germline V gene are SEHNR and FQNEAQ (reference sequence). This CDR3 has 15 residues. Here the CDR3 DNA reads TGTGCCAGCAGCTTATCTCATACCCTGAACACTGAAGCTTTCTTT. Its protein product is CASSLSHTLNTEAFF.

The rearrangement links TRBV5-1 to TRBJ2-3; 10 bases match TRBD2. After removal of 0 bases from V and 2 bases from J, the junction contained 9 bases not matched to a gene. The CDR3 length is 18 residues. Germline V gene data show CDR1 as SGHRS and CDR2 as YFSETQ. CDR3 in amino acids: CASSLVSRTSGYTDTQYF. The CDR3 DNA is TGCGCCAGCAGCTTGGTTTCCCGGACTAGCGGATACACAGATACGCAGTATTTT. Looking up the rest from reference TRBV5-1 and TRBJ2-3 gives the full variable domain: KAGVTQTPRYLIKTRGQQVTLSCSPISGHRSVSWYQQTPGQGLQFLFEYFSETQRNKGNFPGRFSGRQFSNSRSEMNVSTLELGDSALYLCASSLVSRTSGYTDTQYFGPGTRLTVL.

V usage is TRBV9 and J usage is TRBJ2-1, with 12 bases aligning to TRBD1. V shed 0 bases, J shed 9 bases, and the junction held 10 bases outside the gene matches. From germline, CDR1 is SGDLS and CDR2 YYNGEE. This CDR3 has 17 residues. For the CDR3, the DNA is TGTGCCAGCAGCGTAGGGGGAGGGACAGGGGGCTATGTTGAGCAGTTCTTC. Its protein product is CASSVGGGTGGYVEQFF. The variable domain in full, completed from reference TRBV9 and TRBJ2-1, reads DSGVTQTPKHLITATGQRVTLRCSPRSGDLSVYWYQQSLDQGLQFLIQYYNGEERAKGNILERFSAQQFPDLHSELNLSSLELGDSALYFCASSVGGGTGGYVEQFFGPGTRLTVL.

There are many counts of this clonotype. The rearrangement uses TRBV4-2 and TRBJ2-2, with TRBD2 as a possible D gene (5 bases). The germline gives CDR1 LGHNA, CDR2 YNFKEQ. The CDR3 length is 18 residues. The germline V and J ends were trimmed by 0 bases and 3 bases, with 17 bases remaining between them. CDR3 coding DNA: TGTGCCAGCAGCCAAGATCGATCCAGACTCGGGGACACCGGGGAGCTGTTTTTT. Amino acids: CASSQDRSRLGDTGELFF.

The chain links TRBV4-2 to TRBJ2-1; 14 nucleotides align to TRBD2. After removal of 2 bases from V and 7 bases from J, the junction contained 4 bases not matched to a gene. The CDR3 is made up of 16 amino acids. Germline V lookup: CDR1 LGHNA, CDR2 YNFKEQ. Written as DNA, the CDR3 is TGTGCCAGCAGCCAACCGACTAGCGGGAGGGCGAATGAGCAGTTCTTC. This gives the protein CASSQPTSGRANEQFF.

The chain combines TRBV5-6 with TRBJ2-7; 11 nucleotides align to TRBD2. V lost 4 bases, J lost 4 bases, and 7 bases stayed unmatched. The CDR3 spans 15 residues. Germline V gene data show CDR1 as SGHDT and CDR2 as YYEEEE. The CDR3 here is CASSAGTSGLYEQYF. CDR3 in DNA: TGTGCCAGCAGCGCAGGGACTAGCGGACTGTACGAGCAGTACTTC.

J is TRBJ1-5 and V is TRBV12-5; 7 nucleotides line up with TRBD1. V was clipped by 1 base and J by 3 bases; unmatched bases: 6. Germline CDR1 is LGHNT and CDR2 is FRNRAP. The CDR3 contains 16 residues. The CDR3 bases are TGTGCTAGTGGTTTGGGACAGGGAGGGAACAATCAGCCCCAGCATTTT. Translating gives CASGLGQGGNNQPQHF.

The gene calls are TRBV6-6 and TRBJ1-1; the D is unclear. Germline V lookup: CDR1 MNHNY, CDR2 SVGAGI (reference sequence). V gave up 0 bases and J gave up 3 bases, with 14 bases separating them. There are 16 residues in the CDR3. The CDR3 DNA sequence: TGTGCCAGCAGTTACTCGAGGGTGGGGTTTGACACTGAAGCTTTCTTT. Translation gives CASSYSRVGFDTEAFF.

This clonotype was recorded many times. The chain has TRBV3-1 and TRBJ2-7; D is unclear. Germline CDR1 and CDR2: LGHDT and YNNKEL (reference sequence). The CDR3 is 14 amino acids. The ends were cut back, 1 base at V and 3 bases at J, with 10 bases in the middle. The DNA for the CDR3 is TGTGCCAGCAGCCAAGGGCGGAGCCTCTACGAGCAGTACGTC. It encodes CASSQGRSLYEQYV.

This clonotype was recorded many times. This rearrangement joins TRBV6-5 to TRBJ2-5; D uncertain. The germline gives CDR1 MNHEY, CDR2 SVGAGI. There are 14 residues in the CDR3. Trimming pared 1 base from V and 2 bases from J, leaving 8 bases between. CDR3 nucleotides: TGTGCCAGCAGTTACTTGCCAGAGCAAGAGACCCAGTACTTC. This codes for CASSYLPEQETQYF.

This clonotype came up many times. This chain uses TRBV12-3 or TRBV12-4 with TRBJ1-2, with 7 bases lining up with TRBD1. This CDR3 spans 14 amino acids. V lost 5 bases to trimming and J lost 8 bases; unmatched junction nucleotides: 11. CDR3 nucleotide sequence: TGTGCCAGCAGTGGCCAGGGGGGGGCTTGGGGCTACACCTTC. Translated: CASSGQGGAWGYTF.

There are many counts of this clonotype. This sequence joins TRBV9 and TRBJ1-2; 7 bases align to TRBD1. Germline trimming cut 0 bases from V and 7 bases from J; bases unmatched to any gene: 12. This CDR3 has 16 residues. The V gene's germline CDR1 is SGDLS and CDR2 YYNGEE. The CDR3 sequence: CASSVDPVGKGAGYTF. The CDR3 DNA reads as TGTGCCAGCAGCGTAGACCCCGTAGGTAAGGGGGCTGGCTACACCTTC. The variable domain in full, completed from reference TRBV9 and TRBJ1-2, reads DSGVTQTPKHLITATGQRVTLRCSPRSGDLSVYWYQQSLDQGLQFLIQYYNGEERAKGNILERFSAQQFPDLHSELNLSSLELGDSALYFCASSVDPVGKGAGYTFGSGTRLTVV.

In this sample, this clonotype turned up many times. V usage is TRBV18 and J usage is TRBJ2-1, with 10 positions matching TRBD2. The junction had 6 bases not matched to a gene; V was cut back by 4 bases and J by 6 bases. Looked up from germline, CDR1 is KGHSH and CDR2 is LQKENI. CDR3 length: 15 residues. The CDR3 region has the DNA TGTGCCAGCTCACTCGAGCGGGAGGGCCTCAATGAGCAGTTCTTC. Translated: CASSLEREGLNEQFF.

There are many counts of this clonotype. This chain joins TRBV6-2 or TRBV6-3 and TRBJ2-1; 9 bases line up with TRBD2. The germline CDR1 and CDR2 sequences are MNHEY and SVGEGT. The CDR3 contains 14 residues. Germline trimming cut 4 bases from V and 8 bases from J; bases unmatched to any gene: 6. CDR3: CASSSAGGLDEQFF. DNA for the CDR3: TGTGCCAGCAGTTCTGCGGGGGGGCTGGATGAGCAGTTCTTC.

The chain recombines TRBV5-1 with TRBJ2-7; 8 positions match TRBD1. CDR3 length equals 16 residues. CDR1 is SGHRS, CDR2 YFSETQ, per germline. Trimming took 0 bases from V and 0 from J; bases not matched to a gene: 5. DNA of the CDR3: TGCGCCAGCAGCTTGGGGGGGACAGGCCGCTCCTACGAGCAGTACTTC. As protein: CASSLGGTGRSYEQYF. The whole variable domain, filled in from reference TRBV5-1 and TRBJ2-7, reads KAGVTQTPRYLIKTRGQQVTLSCSPISGHRSVSWYQQTPGQGLQFLFEYFSETQRNKGNFPGRFSGRQFSNSRSEMNVSTLELGDSALYLCASSLGGTGRSYEQYFGPGTRLTVT.

In this sample, this clonotype turned up many times. The chain recombines TRBV28 with TRBJ1-1, with TRBD1 matching 7 bases. From germline, CDR1 is MDHEN and CDR2 SYDVKM. This CDR3 spans 16 amino acids. Trimming cost V 7 bases and J 5 bases; bases outside gene matches: 16. This chain's CDR3 is CASTTTPAQGRTEAFF. The CDR3, as DNA: TGTGCCAGCACCACCACACCGGCACAGGGGAGGACTGAAGCTTTCTTT.

This clonotype was detected ten times or more. The V call is TRBV3-1, the J call TRBJ2-7, with D unclear. This CDR3 comprises 12 residues. CDR1 LGHDT and CDR2 YNNKEL come from the germline V gene (reference sequence). The V gene lost 3 bases and the J gene lost 7 bases, with 10 bases spanning the gap. The CDR3 is CASSHYQGEQYF. CDR3 DNA sequence: TGTGCCAGCAGCCATTACCAAGGGGAGCAGTACTTC.

At least ten counts were recorded for this clonotype. The rearrangement uses TRBV14 and TRBJ2-1; 11 bases fit TRBD1. The CDR3 has 16 amino acids. CDR1 is SGHDN and CDR2 is FVKESK in the germline V gene. The V segment lost 5 bases and the J segment 4 bases; nucleotides outside the gene matches: 7. CDR3 amino acids: CASSKPGQGVYNEQFF. For the CDR3, the DNA is TGTGCCAGCAGCAAACCGGGACAGGGGGTATACAATGAGCAGTTCTTC.

This clonotype appeared many times. The chain combines TRBV7-8 with TRBJ2-2, with 11 bases identical to TRBD2. The CDR3 length is 16 residues. CDR1 is SGHVS and CDR2 is FQNEAQ in the germline V gene. The trim removed 5 bases at V and 5 bases at J, leaving 7 bases unmatched. The CDR3 sequence: CASSKTSGRSTGELFF. Here the CDR3 DNA reads TGTGCCAGCAGCAAAACTAGCGGGAGAAGTACCGGGGAGCTGTTTTTT.

The chain employs TRBV4-1 and TRBJ1-5; D remains unclear. CDR3 length: 15 residues. Germline values: CDR1 MGHRA, CDR2 YSYEKL. Between the trimmed V and J ends, which lost 0 bases and 1 base, there was a span of 7 bases. The chain's CDR3 is CASSQDMESNQPQHF. The CDR3 nucleotides read TGCGCCAGCAGCCAAGATATGGAAAGCAATCAGCCCCAGCATTTT.

This clonotype was counted ten times or more. This chain joins TRBV18 and TRBJ1-1; D remains unclear. Trimming left V 1 base short and J 1 base short, with 13 bases between. The germline V gene encodes CDR1 KGHSH and CDR2 LQKENI. This CDR3 region has 16 residues. In nucleotides, the CDR3 is TGTGCCAGCTCACCACGAGAGCAAATGTGGAACACTGAAGCTTTCTTT. It is translated as CASSPREQMWNTEAFF.

This clonotype was seen more than once but under ten times. The genes are TRBV4-1 and TRBJ2-7; D remains unclear. V lost 0 bases, J lost 9 bases, and 15 bases lay in between. Germline lookup yields CDR1 MGHRA and CDR2 YSYEKL. The CDR3 has 14 residues. This CDR3 reads CASSQDLVVLGQYV. The CDR3 DNA is TGCGCCAGCAGCCAAGATTTGGTGGTTTTAGGGCAGTACGTC.

This clonotype was detected a few times. The chain links TRBV7-3 to TRBJ2-2; 12 nucleotides match TRBD2. Looked up from germline, CDR1 is SGHTA and CDR2 is FQGTGA. J lost 3 bases, V lost 0 bases, and 5 bases had no gene match. The CDR3 contains 18 residues. This CDR3 is CASSLTPRLAGDTGELFF. DNA for the CDR3: TGTGCCAGCAGCTTAACCCCGCGACTAGCGGGAGACACCGGGGAGCTGTTTTTT.

The chain is built from TRBV24-1 and TRBJ2-3; TRBD1 aligns across 8 bases. Germline V gene sequence: CDR1 KGHDR, CDR2 SFDVKD. V shed 5 bases and J 1 base; nucleotides not matched to a gene: 4. This CDR3 has 15 amino acids. CDR3 region: CATSATGQGTDTQYF. The CDR3 DNA is TGTGCCACCAGTGCCACGGGACAGGGCACAGATACGCAGTATTTT.

This clonotype was seen only a few times. The chain has TRBV25-1 and TRBJ1-2; possibly TRBD1 for D (6 bases). This CDR3 has 14 residues. Germline assignment: CDR1 MGHDK and CDR2 SYGVNS. Trimming cost V 1 base and J 3 bases, with 9 bases left between them. The CDR3 protein is CASSEFGQYYGYTF. In DNA form, the CDR3 reads TGTGCCAGCAGTGAATTTGGACAGTACTATGGCTACACCTTC.

The chain has TRBV12-3 or TRBV12-4 and TRBJ2-7; 11 positions match TRBD1. This CDR3 is built from 16 residues. The trim removed 6 bases at V and 4 bases at J, leaving 11 bases unmatched. The CDR3 nucleotides read TGTGCCAGCAGCGAGGCGCGGGACAGGGGGAGATACGAGCAGTACTTC. Translated: CASSEARDRGRYEQYF.